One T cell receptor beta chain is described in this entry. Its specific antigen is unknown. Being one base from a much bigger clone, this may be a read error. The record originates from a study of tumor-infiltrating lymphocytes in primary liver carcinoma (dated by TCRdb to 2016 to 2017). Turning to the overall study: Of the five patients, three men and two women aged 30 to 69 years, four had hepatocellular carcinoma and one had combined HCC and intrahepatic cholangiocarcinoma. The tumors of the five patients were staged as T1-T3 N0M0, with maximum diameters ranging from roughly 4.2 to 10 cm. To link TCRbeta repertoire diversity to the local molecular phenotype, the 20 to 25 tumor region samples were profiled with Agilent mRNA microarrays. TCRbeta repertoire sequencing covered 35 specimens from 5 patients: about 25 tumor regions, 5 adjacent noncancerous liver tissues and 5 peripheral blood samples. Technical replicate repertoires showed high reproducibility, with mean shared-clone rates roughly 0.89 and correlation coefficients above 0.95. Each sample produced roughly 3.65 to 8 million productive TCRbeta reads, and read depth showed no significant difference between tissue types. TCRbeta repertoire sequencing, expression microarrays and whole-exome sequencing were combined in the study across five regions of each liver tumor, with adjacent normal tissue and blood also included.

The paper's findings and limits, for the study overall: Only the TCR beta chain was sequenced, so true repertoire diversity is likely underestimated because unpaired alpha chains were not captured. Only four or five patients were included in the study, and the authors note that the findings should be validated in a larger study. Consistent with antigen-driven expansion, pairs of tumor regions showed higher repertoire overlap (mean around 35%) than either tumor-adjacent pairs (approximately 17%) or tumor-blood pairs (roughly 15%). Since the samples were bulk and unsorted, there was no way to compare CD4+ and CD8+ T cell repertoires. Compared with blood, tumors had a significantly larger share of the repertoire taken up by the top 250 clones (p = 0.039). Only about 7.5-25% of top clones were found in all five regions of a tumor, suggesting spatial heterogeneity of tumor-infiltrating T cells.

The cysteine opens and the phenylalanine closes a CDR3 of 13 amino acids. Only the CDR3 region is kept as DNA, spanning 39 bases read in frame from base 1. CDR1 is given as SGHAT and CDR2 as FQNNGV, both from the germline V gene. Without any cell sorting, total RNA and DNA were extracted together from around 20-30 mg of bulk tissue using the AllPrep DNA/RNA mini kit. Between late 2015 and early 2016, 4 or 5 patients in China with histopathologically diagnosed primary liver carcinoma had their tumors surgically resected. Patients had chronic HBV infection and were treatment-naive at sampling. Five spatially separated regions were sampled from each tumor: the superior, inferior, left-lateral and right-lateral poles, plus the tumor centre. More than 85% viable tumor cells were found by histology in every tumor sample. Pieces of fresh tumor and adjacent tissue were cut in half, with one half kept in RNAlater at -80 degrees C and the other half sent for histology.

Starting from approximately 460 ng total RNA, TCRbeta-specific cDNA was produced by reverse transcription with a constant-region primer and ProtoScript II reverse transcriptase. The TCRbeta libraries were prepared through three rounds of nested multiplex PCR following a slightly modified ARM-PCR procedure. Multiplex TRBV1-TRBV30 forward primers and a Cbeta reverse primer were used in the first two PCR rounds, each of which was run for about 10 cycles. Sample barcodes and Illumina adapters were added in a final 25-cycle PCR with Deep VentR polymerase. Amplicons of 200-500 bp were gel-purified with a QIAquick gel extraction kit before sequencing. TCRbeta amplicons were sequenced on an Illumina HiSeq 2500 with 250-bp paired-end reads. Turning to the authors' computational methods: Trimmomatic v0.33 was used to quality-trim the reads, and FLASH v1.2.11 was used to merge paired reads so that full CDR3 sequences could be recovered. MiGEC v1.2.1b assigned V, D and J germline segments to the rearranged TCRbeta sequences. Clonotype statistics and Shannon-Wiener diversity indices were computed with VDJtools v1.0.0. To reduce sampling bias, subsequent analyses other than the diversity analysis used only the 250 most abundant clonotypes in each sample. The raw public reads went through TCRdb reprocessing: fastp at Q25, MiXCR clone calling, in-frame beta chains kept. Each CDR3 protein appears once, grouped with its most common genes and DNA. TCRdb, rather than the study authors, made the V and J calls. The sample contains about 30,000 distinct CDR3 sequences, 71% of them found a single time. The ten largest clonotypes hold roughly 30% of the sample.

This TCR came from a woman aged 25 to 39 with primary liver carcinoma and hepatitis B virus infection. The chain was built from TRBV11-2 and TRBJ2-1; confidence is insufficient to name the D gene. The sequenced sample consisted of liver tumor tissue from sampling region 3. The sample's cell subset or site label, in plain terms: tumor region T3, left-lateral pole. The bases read TGTGCCAGCATCTTAGGTCTTAACAATGAGCACTTCTTC. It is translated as CASILGLNNEHFF. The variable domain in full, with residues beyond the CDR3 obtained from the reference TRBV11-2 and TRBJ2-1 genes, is EAGVAQSPRYKIIEKRQSVAFWCNPISGHATLYWYQQILGQGPKLLIQFQNNGVVDDSQLPKDRFSAERLKGVDSTLKIQPAKLEDSAVYLCASILGLNNEHFFGPGTRLTVL.